This T cell receptor (beta chain) came from a study of blood T cell repertoires in COVID-19. The table came from immunoSEQ multiplex PCR; TCRdb's copy has only in-frame clones and leaves some out. The sample records 95,000 to 150,000 clones, 65% to 85% being singletons. V shed 6 bases and J shed 9 bases, with 24 bases lying between them. This CDR3 is built from 16 residues. Germline CDR1 reads MNHEY; CDR2 reads SVGEGT. Enrolled through a virtual design, the participants were between 18 and 89 years of age and came from some 26 US areas. Membership in each cohort depended on participant-reported clinical history. For recovered donors of Cohort 3, there were two negative PCRs, clearance, or symptom resolution.

The sequenced sample consisted of PBMCs or T cells enriched from blood (not recorded which). This TCR came from a woman under 40 who had recovered from COVID-19. The V and J genes are TRBV6-2 or TRBV6-3 and TRBJ2-4; TRBD2 might be the D (6 bases). CDR3 nucleotides: TGTGCCAGCAGCCCACTCACCTTCGGGGGTAAGAGCATTCAGTACTTC. This encodes CASSPLTFGGKSIQYF.